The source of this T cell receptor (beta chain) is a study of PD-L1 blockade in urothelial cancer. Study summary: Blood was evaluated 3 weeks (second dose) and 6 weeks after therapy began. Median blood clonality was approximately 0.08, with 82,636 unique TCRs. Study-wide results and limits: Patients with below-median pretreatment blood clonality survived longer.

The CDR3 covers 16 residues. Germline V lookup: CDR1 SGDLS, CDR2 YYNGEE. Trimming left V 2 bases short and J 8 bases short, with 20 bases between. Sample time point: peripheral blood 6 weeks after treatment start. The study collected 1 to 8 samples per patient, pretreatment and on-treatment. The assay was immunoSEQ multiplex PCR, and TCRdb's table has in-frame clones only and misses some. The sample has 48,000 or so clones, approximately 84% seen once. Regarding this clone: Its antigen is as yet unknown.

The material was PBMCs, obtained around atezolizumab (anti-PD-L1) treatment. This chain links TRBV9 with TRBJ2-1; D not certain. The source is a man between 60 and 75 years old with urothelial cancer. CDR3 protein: CASSVGITGVSHEQFF. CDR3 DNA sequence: TGTGCCAGCAGCGTGGGTATTACCGGAGTATCCCATGAGCAGTTCTTC.